A few counts support the clone carrying this TCR beta chain. Its antigen is not identified. Each TCR beta library was made by quantitative 5'-RACE that incorporated molecular barcodes. TCRdb independently ran MiXCR on the 5' RACE reads; one entry per CDR3 protein. The sample carries roughly 470,000 distinct CDR3 sequences, 20% to 30% recorded once. This entry comes from a study of CD8 T cells in ankylosing spondylitis. Germline CDR1 and CDR2: MNHNS and SASEGT. Trimming took 7 bases from V and 4 from J, leaving 22 bases between them. This CDR3 region has 17 residues. Study results and caveats: Within peripheral blood, clones linked to disease were CD8+ and relatively rare. Ankylosing spondylitis blood appeared to be characterized by a TCR beta motif of several highly homologous variants. There was reportedly significant enrichment of clones that were disease-linked in matched ankylosing spondylitis synovial fluid. Prior work had noted some motif variants in reactive arthritis blood and synovial fluid.

The TCR originated in a male donor with ankylosing spondylitis. Source material: blood, either unsorted or a sorted T cell fraction (not recorded which). The rearrangement joins TRBV6-1 to TRBJ2-2; D tentatively fits TRBD1 or TRBD2 (5 bases each). The CDR3 here is CASTPLRGRDGTGELFF. The CDR3 nucleotides read TGTGCCAGCACCCCCTTGAGGGGCCGGGATGGCACCGGGGAGCTGTTTTTT.